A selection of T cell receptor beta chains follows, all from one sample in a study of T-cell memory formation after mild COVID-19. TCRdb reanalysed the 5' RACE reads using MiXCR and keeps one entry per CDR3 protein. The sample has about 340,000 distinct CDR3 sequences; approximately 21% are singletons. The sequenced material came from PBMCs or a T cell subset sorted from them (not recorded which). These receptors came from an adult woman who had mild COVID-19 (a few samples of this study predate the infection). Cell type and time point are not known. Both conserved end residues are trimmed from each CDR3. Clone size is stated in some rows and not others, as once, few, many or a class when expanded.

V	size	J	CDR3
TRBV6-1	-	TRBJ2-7	ASRRTGGADEQY
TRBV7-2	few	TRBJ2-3	ASSLSGATYTQY
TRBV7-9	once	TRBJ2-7	ASRPRGQGYEQY
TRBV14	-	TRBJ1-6	ASSRGDRVSPLH
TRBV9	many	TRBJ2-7	ASSVDNGYYEQY
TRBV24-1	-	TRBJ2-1	AAGGAAVGDEQF
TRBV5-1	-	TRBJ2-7	ASSPSSSGEANYEQY
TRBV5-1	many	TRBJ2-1	ASSAGQGIPYEQF
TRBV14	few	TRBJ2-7	ASSQEPGSYEQY
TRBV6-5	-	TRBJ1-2	ASRAAGRATRGYT
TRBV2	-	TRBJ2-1	ASTPNGGSYNEQF
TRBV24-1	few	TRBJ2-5	ATSDPAGTYQETQY
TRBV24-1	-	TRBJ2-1	ATSDSPSFSSYNEQF
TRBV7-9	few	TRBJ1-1	ASSLAGTGGNTEAF
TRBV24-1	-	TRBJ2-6	ATSAYPDLSGANVLT
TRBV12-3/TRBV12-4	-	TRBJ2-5	ASSIRLNEETQY
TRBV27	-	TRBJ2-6	ASRPGQGISGANVLS
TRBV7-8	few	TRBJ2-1	ASRRGLPLVNEQF
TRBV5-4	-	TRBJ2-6	ASSLPGQGRSGANVLT
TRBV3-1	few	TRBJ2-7	ASSQGLRGQGENYEQY
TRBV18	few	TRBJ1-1	ASSPSGAEAF
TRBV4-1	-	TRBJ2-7	ASTALVGRGTSGAYEQY
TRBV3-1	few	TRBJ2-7	ASSQATAWTSLYEQY
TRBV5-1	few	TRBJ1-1	ASSLDGEAF
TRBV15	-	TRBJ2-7	ATSRSQGYEQY
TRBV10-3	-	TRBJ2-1	AISGETAGTYNEQF
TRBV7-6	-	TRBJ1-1	ASSLYRAGTEAF
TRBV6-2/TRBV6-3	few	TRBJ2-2	ASRPGAYTGELF
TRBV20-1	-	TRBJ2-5	SASLRIAMETQY
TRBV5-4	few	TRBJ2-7	ASSLEANEQY
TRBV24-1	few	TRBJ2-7	ATSDGQGKSYEQY
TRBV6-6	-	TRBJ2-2	ASSYPGGSTSNTGELF
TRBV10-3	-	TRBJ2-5	AISESGTTIGETQY
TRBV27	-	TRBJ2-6	AASSGANVLT
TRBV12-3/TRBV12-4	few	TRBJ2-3	ASTLGKGSGTDTQY
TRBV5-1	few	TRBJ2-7	ASSLDTASGTYEQY
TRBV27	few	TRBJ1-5	ASSATGVGNQPQH
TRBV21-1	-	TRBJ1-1	ASSRGQGVSEAF
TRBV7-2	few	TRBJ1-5	ASSLTGQSNQPQH
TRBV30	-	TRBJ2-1	AWRRTSGRAQERNEQF
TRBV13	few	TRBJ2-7	ASSIERSSYEQY
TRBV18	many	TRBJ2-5	ASSPGLEETQY
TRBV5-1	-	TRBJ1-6	ASSWDGSNMGSYNSPLH
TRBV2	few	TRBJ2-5	ASSEGWIETQY
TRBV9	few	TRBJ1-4	ASSVALRGEKLF
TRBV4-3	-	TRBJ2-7	ASSPGRGIYEQY
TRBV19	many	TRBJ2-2	ASSIYFVGPNTGELF
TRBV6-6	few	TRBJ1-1	ASSRDRPNTEAF
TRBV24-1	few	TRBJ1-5	ATSDGEAQH